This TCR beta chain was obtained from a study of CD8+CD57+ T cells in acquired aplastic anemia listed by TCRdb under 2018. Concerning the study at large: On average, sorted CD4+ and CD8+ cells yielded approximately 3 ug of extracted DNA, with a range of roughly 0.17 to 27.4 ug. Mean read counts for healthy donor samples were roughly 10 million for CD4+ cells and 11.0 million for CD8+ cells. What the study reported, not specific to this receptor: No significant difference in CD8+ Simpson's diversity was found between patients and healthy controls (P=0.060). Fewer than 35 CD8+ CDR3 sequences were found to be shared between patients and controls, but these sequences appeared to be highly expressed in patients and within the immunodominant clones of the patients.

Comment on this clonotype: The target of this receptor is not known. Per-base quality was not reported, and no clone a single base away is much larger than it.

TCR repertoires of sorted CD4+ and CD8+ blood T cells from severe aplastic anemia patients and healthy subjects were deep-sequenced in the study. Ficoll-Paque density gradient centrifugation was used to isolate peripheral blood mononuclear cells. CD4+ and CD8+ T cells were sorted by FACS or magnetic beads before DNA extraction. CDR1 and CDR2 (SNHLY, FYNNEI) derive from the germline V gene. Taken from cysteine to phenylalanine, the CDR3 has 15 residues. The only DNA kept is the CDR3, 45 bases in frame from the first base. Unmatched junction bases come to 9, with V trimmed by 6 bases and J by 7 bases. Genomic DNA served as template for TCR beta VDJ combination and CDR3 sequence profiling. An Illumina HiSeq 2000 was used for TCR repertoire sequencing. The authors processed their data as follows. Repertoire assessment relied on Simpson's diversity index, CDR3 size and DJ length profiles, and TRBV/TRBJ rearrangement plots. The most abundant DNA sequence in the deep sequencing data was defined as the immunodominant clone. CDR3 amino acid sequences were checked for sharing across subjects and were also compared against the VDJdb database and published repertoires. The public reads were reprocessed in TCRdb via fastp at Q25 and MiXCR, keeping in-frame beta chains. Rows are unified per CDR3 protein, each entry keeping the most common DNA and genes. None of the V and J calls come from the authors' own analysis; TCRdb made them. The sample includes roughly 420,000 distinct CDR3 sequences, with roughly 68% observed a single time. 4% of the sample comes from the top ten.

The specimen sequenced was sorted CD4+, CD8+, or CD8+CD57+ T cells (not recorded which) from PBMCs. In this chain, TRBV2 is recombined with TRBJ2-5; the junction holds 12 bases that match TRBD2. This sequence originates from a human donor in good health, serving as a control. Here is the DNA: TGTGCCAGCAGCCTGACTGCACTAGCGGGGGGGACCCAGTACTTC. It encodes CASSLTALAGGTQYF. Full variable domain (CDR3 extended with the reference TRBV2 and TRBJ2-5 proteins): EPEVTQTPSHQVTQMGQEVILRCVPISNHLYFYWYRQILGQKVEFLVSFYNNEISEKSEIFDDQFSVERPDGSNFTLKIRSTKLEDSAMYFCASSLTALAGGTQYFGPGTRLLVL.